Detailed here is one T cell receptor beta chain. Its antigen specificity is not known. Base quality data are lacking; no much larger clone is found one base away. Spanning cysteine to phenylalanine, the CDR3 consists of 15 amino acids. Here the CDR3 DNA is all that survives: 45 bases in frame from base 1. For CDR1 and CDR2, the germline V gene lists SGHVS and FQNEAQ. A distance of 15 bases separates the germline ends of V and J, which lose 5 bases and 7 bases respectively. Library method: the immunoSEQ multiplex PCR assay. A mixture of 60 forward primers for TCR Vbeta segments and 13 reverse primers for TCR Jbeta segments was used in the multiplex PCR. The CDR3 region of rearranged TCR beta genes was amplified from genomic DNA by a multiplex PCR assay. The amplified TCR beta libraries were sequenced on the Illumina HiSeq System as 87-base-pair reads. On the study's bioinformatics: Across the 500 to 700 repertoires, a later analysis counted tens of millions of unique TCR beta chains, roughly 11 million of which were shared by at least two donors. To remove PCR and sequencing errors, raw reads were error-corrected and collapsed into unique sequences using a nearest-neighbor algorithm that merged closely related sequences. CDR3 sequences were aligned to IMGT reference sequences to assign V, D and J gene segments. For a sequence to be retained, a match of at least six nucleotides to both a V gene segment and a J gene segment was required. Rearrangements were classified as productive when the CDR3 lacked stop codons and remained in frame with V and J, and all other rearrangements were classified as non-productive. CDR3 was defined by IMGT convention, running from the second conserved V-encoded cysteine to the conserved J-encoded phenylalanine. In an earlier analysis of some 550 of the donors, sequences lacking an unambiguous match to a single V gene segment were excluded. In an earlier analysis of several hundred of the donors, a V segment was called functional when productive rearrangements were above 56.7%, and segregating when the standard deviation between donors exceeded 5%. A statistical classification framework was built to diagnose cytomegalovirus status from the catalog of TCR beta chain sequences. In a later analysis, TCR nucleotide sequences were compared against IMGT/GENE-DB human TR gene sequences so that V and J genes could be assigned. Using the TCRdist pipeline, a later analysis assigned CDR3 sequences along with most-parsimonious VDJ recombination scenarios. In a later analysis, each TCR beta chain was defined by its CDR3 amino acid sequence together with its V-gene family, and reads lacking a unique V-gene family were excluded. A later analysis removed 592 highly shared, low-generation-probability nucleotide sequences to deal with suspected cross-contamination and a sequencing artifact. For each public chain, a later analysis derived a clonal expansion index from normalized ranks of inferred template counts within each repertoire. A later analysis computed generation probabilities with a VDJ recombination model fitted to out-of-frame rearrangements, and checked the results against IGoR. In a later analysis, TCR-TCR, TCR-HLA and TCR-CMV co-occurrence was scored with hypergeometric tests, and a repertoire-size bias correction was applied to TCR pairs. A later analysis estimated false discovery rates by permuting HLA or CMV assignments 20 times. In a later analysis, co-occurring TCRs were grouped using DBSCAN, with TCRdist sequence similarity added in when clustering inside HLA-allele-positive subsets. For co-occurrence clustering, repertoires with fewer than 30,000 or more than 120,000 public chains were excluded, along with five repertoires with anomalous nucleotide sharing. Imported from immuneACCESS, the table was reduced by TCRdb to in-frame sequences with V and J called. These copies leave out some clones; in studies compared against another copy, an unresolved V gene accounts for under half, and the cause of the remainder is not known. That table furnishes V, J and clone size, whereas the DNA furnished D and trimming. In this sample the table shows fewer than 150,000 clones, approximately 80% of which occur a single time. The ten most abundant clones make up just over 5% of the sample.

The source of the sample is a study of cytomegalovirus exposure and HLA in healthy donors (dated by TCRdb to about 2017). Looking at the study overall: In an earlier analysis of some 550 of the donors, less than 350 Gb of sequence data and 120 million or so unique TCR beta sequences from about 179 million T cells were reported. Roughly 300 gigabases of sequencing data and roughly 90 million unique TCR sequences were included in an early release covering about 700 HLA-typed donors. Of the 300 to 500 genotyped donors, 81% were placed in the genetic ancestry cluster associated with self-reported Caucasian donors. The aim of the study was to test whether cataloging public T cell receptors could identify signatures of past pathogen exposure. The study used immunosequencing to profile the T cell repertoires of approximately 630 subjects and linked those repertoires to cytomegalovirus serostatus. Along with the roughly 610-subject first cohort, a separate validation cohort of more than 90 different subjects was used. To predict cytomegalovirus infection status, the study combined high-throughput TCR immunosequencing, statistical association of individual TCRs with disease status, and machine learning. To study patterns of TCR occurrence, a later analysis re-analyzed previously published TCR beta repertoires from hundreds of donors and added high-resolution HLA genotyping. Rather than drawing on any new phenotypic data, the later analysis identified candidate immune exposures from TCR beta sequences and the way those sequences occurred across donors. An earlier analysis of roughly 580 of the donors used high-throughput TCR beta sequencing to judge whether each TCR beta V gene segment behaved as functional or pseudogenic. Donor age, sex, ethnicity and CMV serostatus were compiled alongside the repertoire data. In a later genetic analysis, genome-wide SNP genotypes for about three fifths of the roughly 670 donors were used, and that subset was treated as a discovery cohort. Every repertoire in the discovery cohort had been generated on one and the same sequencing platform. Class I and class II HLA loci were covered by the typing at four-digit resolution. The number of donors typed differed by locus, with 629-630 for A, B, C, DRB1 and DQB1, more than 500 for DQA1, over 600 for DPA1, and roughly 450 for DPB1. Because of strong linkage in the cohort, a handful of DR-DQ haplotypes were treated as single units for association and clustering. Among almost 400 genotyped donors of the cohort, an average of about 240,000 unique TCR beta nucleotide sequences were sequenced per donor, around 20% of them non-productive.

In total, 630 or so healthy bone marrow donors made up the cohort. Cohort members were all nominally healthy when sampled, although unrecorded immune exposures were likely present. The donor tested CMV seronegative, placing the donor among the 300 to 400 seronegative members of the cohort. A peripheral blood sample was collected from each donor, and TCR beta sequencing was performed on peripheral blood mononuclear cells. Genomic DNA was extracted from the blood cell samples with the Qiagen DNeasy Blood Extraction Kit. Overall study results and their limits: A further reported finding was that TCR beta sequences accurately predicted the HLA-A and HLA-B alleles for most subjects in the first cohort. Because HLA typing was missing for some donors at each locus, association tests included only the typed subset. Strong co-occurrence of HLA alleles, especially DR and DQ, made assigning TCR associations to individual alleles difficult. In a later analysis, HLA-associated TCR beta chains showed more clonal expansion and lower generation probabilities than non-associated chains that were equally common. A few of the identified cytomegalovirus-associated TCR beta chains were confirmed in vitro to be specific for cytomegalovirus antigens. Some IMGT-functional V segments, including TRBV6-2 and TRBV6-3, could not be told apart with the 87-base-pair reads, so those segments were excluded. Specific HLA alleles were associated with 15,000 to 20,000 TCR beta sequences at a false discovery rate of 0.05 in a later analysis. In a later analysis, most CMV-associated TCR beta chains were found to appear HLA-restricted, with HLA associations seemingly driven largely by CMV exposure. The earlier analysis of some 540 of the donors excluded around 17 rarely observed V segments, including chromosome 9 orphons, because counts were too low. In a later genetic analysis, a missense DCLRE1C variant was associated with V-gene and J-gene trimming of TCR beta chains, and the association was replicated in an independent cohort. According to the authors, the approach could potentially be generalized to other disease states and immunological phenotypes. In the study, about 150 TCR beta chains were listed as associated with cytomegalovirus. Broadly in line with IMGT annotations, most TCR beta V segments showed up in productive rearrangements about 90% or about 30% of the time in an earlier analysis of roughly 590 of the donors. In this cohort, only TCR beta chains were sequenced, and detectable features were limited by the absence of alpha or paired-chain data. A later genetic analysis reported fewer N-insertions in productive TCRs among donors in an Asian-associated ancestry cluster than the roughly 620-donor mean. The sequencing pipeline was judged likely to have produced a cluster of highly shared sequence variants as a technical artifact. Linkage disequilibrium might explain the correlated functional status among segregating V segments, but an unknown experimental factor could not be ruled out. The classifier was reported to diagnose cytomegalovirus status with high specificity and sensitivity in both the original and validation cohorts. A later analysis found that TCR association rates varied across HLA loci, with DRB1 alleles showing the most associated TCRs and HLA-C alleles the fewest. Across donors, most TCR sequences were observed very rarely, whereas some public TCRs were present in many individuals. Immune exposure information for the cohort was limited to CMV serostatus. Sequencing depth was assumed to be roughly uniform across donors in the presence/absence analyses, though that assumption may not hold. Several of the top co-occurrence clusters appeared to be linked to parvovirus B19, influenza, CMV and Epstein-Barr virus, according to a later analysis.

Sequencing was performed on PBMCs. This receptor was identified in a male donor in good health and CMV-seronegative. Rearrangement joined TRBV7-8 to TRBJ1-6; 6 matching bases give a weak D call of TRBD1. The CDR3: CASSQNRVINSPLHF. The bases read TGTGCCAGCAGCCAGAACAGGGTAATAAATTCACCCCTCCACTTT.